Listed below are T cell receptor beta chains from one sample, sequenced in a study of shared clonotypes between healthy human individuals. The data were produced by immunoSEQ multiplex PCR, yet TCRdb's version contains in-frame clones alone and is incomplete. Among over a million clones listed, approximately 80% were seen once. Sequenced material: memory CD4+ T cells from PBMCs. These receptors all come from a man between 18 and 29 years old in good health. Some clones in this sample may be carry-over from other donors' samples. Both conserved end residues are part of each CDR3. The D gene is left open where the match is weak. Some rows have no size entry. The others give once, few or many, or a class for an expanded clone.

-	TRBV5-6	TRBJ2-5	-	CASSRVRTETQYF	TGTGCCAGCAGCCGGGTTAGGACAGAGACCCAGTACTTC
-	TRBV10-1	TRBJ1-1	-	CASSAMQTTEAFF	TGCGCCAGCAGCGCCATGCAGACCACTGAAGCTTTCTTT
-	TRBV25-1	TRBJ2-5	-	CASSDNRRQKETQYF	TGTGCCAGCAGTGACAATCGAAGGCAGAAAGAGACCCAGTACTTC
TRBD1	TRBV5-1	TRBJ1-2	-	CASSPNPGQGVYGYTF	TGCGCCAGCAGCCCCAATCCGGGACAGGGAGTCTATGGCTACACCTTC
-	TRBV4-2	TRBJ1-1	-	CASTQNPGSHTEAFF	TGTGCCAGCACCCAGAATCCAGGCTCCCACACTGAAGCTTTCTTT
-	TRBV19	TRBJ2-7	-	CASSIGQGSYEQYF	TGTGCCAGTAGTATCGGGCAGGGATCCTACGAGCAGTACTTC
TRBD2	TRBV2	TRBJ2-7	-	CASMWGTSGRFHEQYF	TGTGCCAGCATGTGGGGGACTAGCGGGAGATTTCACGAGCAGTACTTC
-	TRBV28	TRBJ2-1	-	CASSTTGTSLNEQFF	TGTGCCAGCAGTACGACCGGGACTTCCCTCAATGAGCAGTTCTTC
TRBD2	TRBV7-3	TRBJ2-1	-	CASSLPGLAMVDEQFF	TGTGCCAGCAGCCTACCGGGACTAGCGATGGTGGATGAGCAGTTCTTC
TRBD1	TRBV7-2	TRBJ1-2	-	CASSLDSTGGLYGYTF	TGTGCCAGCAGCTTAGATTCGACAGGGGGCCTATATGGCTACACCTTC
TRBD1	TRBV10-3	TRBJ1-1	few	CAISESTGQAFF	TGTGCCATCAGTGAGTCGACAGGGCAAGCTTTCTTT
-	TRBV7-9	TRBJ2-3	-	CASSLTSGVTDTQYF	TGTGCCAGCAGCTTAACGAGCGGCGTCACAGATACGCAGTATTTT
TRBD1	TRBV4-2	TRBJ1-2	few	CASSLDRGQNGYTF	TGTGCCAGCAGCTTGGACAGGGGGCAAAATGGCTACACCTTC
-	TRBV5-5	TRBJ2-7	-	CASSLIASSYEQYF	TGTGCCAGCAGCTTGATTGCCAGTTCCTACGAGCAGTACTTC
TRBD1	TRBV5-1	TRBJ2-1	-	CASSSTGRAAYNEQFF	TGCGCCAGCAGCTCGACAGGGAGAGCGGCCTACAATGAGCAGTTCTTC
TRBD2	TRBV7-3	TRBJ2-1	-	CASSLAYSGEQFF	TGTGCCAGCAGCTTAGCGTATAGCGGGGAGCAGTTCTTC
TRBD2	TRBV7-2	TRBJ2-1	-	CASSSTGTRGNNEQFF	TGTGCCAGCAGCTCAACCGGGACTAGGGGAAACAATGAGCAGTTCTTC
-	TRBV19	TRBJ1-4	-	CASSTPRGSSREKLFF	TGTGCCAGTAGTACCCCCCGGGGATCCTCGAGGGAAAAACTGTTTTTT
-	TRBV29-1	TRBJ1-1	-	CSVRGTVTNTEAFF	TGCAGCGTCCGGGGCACAGTGACGAACACTGAAGCTTTCTTT
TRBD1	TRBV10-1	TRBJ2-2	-	CASSGTGSTGELFF	TGCGCCAGCAGCGGGACAGGGAGTACCGGGGAGCTGTTTTTT
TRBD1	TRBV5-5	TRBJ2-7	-	CASSYGTAFYEQYF	TGTGCCAGCAGCTACGGGACAGCTTTCTACGAGCAGTACTTC
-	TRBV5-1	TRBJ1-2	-	CASSPRDYGYTF	TGCGCCAGCAGCCCCAGGGACTATGGCTACACCTTC
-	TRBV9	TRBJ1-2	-	CASSVATGLTYGYTF	TGTGCCAGCAGCGTAGCTACAGGCTTAACCTATGGCTACACCTTC
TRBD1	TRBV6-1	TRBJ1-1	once	CATPGQMNTEAFF	TGTGCCACCCCGGGACAGATGAACACTGAAGCTTTCTTT
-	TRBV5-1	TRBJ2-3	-	CASSYAPGGTTDTQYF	TGCGCCAGCAGCTACGCGCCAGGGGGGACCACAGATACGCAGTATTTT
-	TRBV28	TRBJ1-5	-	CASRIRGNQPQHF	TGTGCCAGCAGGATAAGGGGCAATCAGCCCCAGCATTTT
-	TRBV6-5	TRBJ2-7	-	CASSYSVRMYEQYF	TGTGCCAGCAGTTACTCGGTCAGAATGTACGAGCAGTACTTC
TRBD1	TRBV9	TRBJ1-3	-	CASSERGAGGSGNTIYF	TGTGCCAGCAGCGAAAGGGGGGCAGGGGGCTCTGGAAACACCATATATTTT
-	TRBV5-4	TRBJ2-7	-	CASALRNSYEQYF	TGTGCCAGCGCTTTGAGGAACTCCTACGAGCAGTACTTC
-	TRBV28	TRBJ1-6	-	CASSLSSYSPLHF	TGTGCCAGCAGTTTAAGTTCTTATTCACCCCTCCACTTT
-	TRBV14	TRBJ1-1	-	CASSIAAGTEAFF	TGTGCCAGCAGCATCGCGGCGGGGACTGAAGCTTTCTTT
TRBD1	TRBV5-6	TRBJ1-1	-	CASSRRIGQGVTEAFF	TGTGCCAGCAGCAGGCGCATCGGACAGGGGGTCACTGAAGCTTTCTTT
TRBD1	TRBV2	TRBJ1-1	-	CASSEAQTGVTEAFF	TGTGCCAGCAGTGAAGCGCAAACAGGGGTGACTGAAGCTTTCTTT
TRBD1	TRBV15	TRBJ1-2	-	CATSGAEGQGFYYGYTF	TGTGCCACCAGCGGAGCCGAGGGACAGGGGTTCTACTATGGCTACACCTTC
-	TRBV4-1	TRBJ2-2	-	CASSQEPANTGELFF	TGCGCCAGCAGCCAAGAGCCGGCTAACACCGGGGAGCTGTTTTTT
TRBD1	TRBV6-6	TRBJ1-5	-	CASSNQYRGSDQPQHF	TGTGCCAGCAGTAACCAATACAGGGGGTCGGATCAGCCCCAGCATTTT
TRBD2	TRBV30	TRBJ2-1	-	CAWRTLTSGSYNEQFF	TGTGCCTGGAGGACTTTGACTAGCGGGAGCTACAATGAGCAGTTCTTC
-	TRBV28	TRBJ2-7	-	CASHQVRGGSYEQYF	TGTGCCAGCCACCAGGTGAGGGGTGGCTCCTACGAGCAGTACTTC
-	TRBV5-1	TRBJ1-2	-	CASREPGADGYTF	TGCGCCAGCAGAGAACCTGGGGCAGACGGCTACACCTTC
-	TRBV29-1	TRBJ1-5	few	CSVAELGEGSNQPQHF	TGCAGCGTTGCAGAACTCGGCGAAGGTAGCAATCAGCCCCAGCATTTT
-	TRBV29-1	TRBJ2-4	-	CSVGLQLAKNIQYF	TGCAGCGTGGGATTACAGTTAGCCAAAAACATTCAGTACTTC
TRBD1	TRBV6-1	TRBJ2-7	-	CASSVGQGDYEQYF	TGTGCCAGCAGTGTGGGACAGGGTGATTACGAGCAGTACTTC